This record covers a single T cell receptor beta chain. The antigen is not known. This specimen belongs to a study of immune evolution from preneoplasia to lung adenocarcinoma. The method was immunoSEQ multiplex PCR; TCRdb's version includes in-frame clones alone and lacks a portion of them. Of around 16,000 clones listed, 75% to 90% are singletons. Overall study results and limits: Clonality was highest in normal lung, lower in later-stage lesions apparently.

H&E slides confirmed each diagnosis, reviewed by two pathologists independently. Trimming took 4 bases from V and 4 from J; bases not matched to a gene: 5. The germline V gene has CDR1 SGHNT and CDR2 YYREEE (reference sequence). The CDR3 length is 13 residues. This sequence originates from a person between 70 and 80 years old with invasive lung adenocarcinoma. Sequenced: FFPE invasive lung adenocarcinoma tissue. J is TRBJ2-7 and V is TRBV5-4, with 7 positions matching TRBD1. The CDR3 DNA reads as TGTGCCAGCAGCGTGGGACAGCGATACGAGCAGTACTTC. This codes for CASSVGQRYEQYF. Together with reference TRBV5-4 and TRBJ2-7, the CDR3 gives the full variable domain: ETGVTQSPTHLIKTRGQQVTLRCSSQSGHNTVSWYQQALGQGPQFIFQYYREEENGRGNFPPRFSGLQFPNYSSELNVNALELDDSALYLCASSVGQRYEQYFGPGTRLTVT.